This is a list of T cell receptor beta chains from one sample in a study of a mutant IDH1 vaccine in newly diagnosed glioma. The protocol was immunoSEQ multiplex PCR, while the TCRdb copy is restricted to in-frame clones and leaves out a portion. In the table there are about 33,000 clones, less than 90% of which are singletons. Sequencing was performed on PBMCs, taken from a glioma patient treated with radiotherapy, temozolomide or both. Receptors were obtained from a woman in her forties with glioma. CDR3s include the opening cysteine and the closing phenylalanine or tryptophan. Fields, in order: V gene, D gene, J gene, clone size, CDR3 DNA, CDR3 protein. A D gene is named only where the DNA matches it firmly. Clone size is shown for a subset of rows, as once, few, many or a class of expanded clone.

v_call: TRBV5-6; d_call: TRBD1; j_call: TRBJ1-2; clone_size: NA; cdr3_nt: TGTGCCAGCAGCCCCATCGGGACAGGGAGATCTATTGGCTACACCTTC; cdr3_aa: CASSPIGTGRSIGYTF
v_call: TRBV6-5; d_call: NA; j_call: TRBJ2-2; clone_size: NA; cdr3_nt: TGTGCCAGCAGCCCTTGGGGGGCCGGCGGGGAGCTGTTTTTT; cdr3_aa: CASSPWGAGGELFF
v_call: TRBV2; d_call: TRBD2; j_call: TRBJ2-1; clone_size: NA; cdr3_nt: TGTGCCAGCATCCTCCTAGCGGGGGGCCCCAATGAGCAGTTCTTC; cdr3_aa: CASILLAGGPNEQFF
v_call: TRBV7-9; d_call: NA; j_call: TRBJ2-2; clone_size: NA; cdr3_nt: TGTGCCAGCAGTCAGGACGGGCACACCGGGGAGCTGTTTTTT; cdr3_aa: CASSQDGHTGELFF
v_call: TRBV7-8; d_call: TRBD1; j_call: TRBJ1-5; clone_size: NA; cdr3_nt: TGTGCCAGCAGCTCCGACAGGGGACTGTACAATCAGCCCCAGCATTTT; cdr3_aa: CASSSDRGLYNQPQHF
v_call: TRBV6-4; d_call: TRBD2; j_call: TRBJ2-1; clone_size: NA; cdr3_nt: TGTGCCAGCACCCCCTGGGGCGGGGGGGGCTACAATGAGCAGTTCTTC; cdr3_aa: CASTPWGGGGYNEQFF
v_call: TRBV10-2; d_call: TRBD1; j_call: TRBJ1-4; clone_size: once; cdr3_nt: TGCGCCAGCAATCCCTCCGGGACAGGGGTCTGGAAACTGTTTTTT; cdr3_aa: CASNPSGTGVWKLFF
v_call: TRBV5-4; d_call: NA; j_call: TRBJ1-1; clone_size: NA; cdr3_nt: TGTGCCAGCGCGTTGGGGTATGGGGGGACTGAAGCTTTCTTT; cdr3_aa: CASALGYGGTEAFF
v_call: TRBV29-1; d_call: NA; j_call: TRBJ1-2; clone_size: NA; cdr3_nt: TGCAGCGTTGAAGGGGGGTTGTCTACGGTCAATGGCTACACCTTC; cdr3_aa: CSVEGGLSTVNGYTF
v_call: TRBV5-4; d_call: TRBD2; j_call: TRBJ2-7; clone_size: NA; cdr3_nt: TGTGCCAGCAGTAGTCGGGGGCGCGGGAGGTACGAGCAGTACTTC; cdr3_aa: CASSSRGRGRYEQYF
v_call: TRBV29-1; d_call: NA; j_call: TRBJ1-2; clone_size: NA; cdr3_nt: TGCAGCGTGGTTAACAGAGGCGGAGCCAACTATGGCTACACCTTC; cdr3_aa: CSVVNRGGANYGYTF
v_call: TRBV5-6; d_call: NA; j_call: TRBJ1-1; clone_size: NA; cdr3_nt: TGTGCCAGCAGCTTGGCCTATGGTGTGAGCAGGGCGACTGAAGCTTTCTTT; cdr3_aa: CASSLAYGVSRATEAFF
v_call: TRBV5-1; d_call: NA; j_call: TRBJ2-3; clone_size: NA; cdr3_nt: TGCGCCAGCAGCTTGAATAGACCCACAGATACGCAGTATTTT; cdr3_aa: CASSLNRPTDTQYF
v_call: TRBV4-1; d_call: NA; j_call: TRBJ1-1; clone_size: few; cdr3_nt: TGCGCCAGCAGGGGCCCTTTAGTGAACACTGAAGCTTTCTTT; cdr3_aa: CASRGPLVNTEAFF
v_call: TRBV4-1; d_call: NA; j_call: TRBJ2-2; clone_size: NA; cdr3_nt: TGCGCCAGCAGCCAAGTGTGGGGAATTGGCACCGGGGAGCTGTTTTTT; cdr3_aa: CASSQVWGIGTGELFF
v_call: TRBV7-8; d_call: TRBD2; j_call: TRBJ2-1; clone_size: NA; cdr3_nt: TGTGCCAGCAGCTTATCCGATAGCGGGGCCGATGAGCAGTTCTTC; cdr3_aa: CASSLSDSGADEQFF
v_call: TRBV7-9; d_call: NA; j_call: TRBJ2-5; clone_size: NA; cdr3_nt: TGTGCCAGCAGCTTTGAAGGGGAGGAGACCCAGTACTTC; cdr3_aa: CASSFEGEETQYF
v_call: TRBV27; d_call: TRBD2; j_call: TRBJ2-5; clone_size: NA; cdr3_nt: TGTGCCAGCAGTATAGGGACTAGCAGCCAAGAGACCCAGTACTTC; cdr3_aa: CASSIGTSSQETQYF
v_call: TRBV6-5; d_call: NA; j_call: TRBJ2-6; clone_size: few; cdr3_nt: TGTGCCAGCAGTTCCGACAGGGCCAACGTCCTGACTTTC; cdr3_aa: CASSSDRANVLTF
v_call: TRBV13; d_call: NA; j_call: TRBJ2-2; clone_size: NA; cdr3_nt: TGTGCCAGCAGCCTAGGGGGTACGAGCGGGGAGCTGTTTTTT; cdr3_aa: CASSLGGTSGELFF
v_call: TRBV6-5; d_call: NA; j_call: TRBJ2-7; clone_size: NA; cdr3_nt: TGTGCCAGCAGAGGCCGCAGTGCCCTCTACGAGCAGTACTTC; cdr3_aa: CASRGRSALYEQYF
v_call: TRBV6-1; d_call: NA; j_call: TRBJ1-5; clone_size: NA; cdr3_nt: TGTGCCAGCAGGATCAACAGGGTAGAGCAGCCCCAGCATTTT; cdr3_aa: CASRINRVEQPQHF
v_call: TRBV6-5; d_call: NA; j_call: TRBJ1-4; clone_size: NA; cdr3_nt: TGTGCCAGCAGACCGCAGGGAGCGGTTGAAAAACTGTTTTTT; cdr3_aa: CASRPQGAVEKLFF
v_call: TRBV10-1; d_call: TRBD2; j_call: TRBJ2-2; clone_size: NA; cdr3_nt: TGCGCCAGCAGTGAGTCCGGCGGGAGTGGCACCGGGGAGCTGTTTTTT; cdr3_aa: CASSESGGSGTGELFF
v_call: TRBV10-3; d_call: NA; j_call: TRBJ2-2; clone_size: NA; cdr3_nt: TGTGCCATCAGTGAAGTTACAGGGATGGGCACCGGGGAGCTGTTTTTT; cdr3_aa: CAISEVTGMGTGELFF
v_call: TRBV4-1; d_call: NA; j_call: TRBJ1-1; clone_size: NA; cdr3_nt: TGCGCCAGCAGCCAAAGGGGGGCGCGGGGGGAGACTGAAGCTTTCTTT; cdr3_aa: CASSQRGARGETEAFF
v_call: TRBV10-3; d_call: TRBD1; j_call: TRBJ2-7; clone_size: NA; cdr3_nt: TGTGCCATCAGTGAGCCTCAGGGGGCGCGCGACGAGCAGTACTTC; cdr3_aa: CAISEPQGARDEQYF
v_call: TRBV5-1; d_call: TRBD2; j_call: TRBJ2-1; clone_size: NA; cdr3_nt: TGCGCCAGCAGCAGCGGGACCCCGGCTATTGGCTCCTACAATGAGCAGTTCTTC; cdr3_aa: CASSSGTPAIGSYNEQFF
v_call: TRBV10-2; d_call: TRBD2; j_call: TRBJ2-3; clone_size: NA; cdr3_nt: TGCGCCAGCAGTGAGTCGACTCGGGGACTAGCGGGGCTCACAGATACGCAGTATTTT; cdr3_aa: CASSESTRGLAGLTDTQYF
v_call: TRBV30; d_call: NA; j_call: TRBJ2-7; clone_size: once; cdr3_nt: TGTGCCTGGAGTGCGCAGGGCTACGAGCAGTACTTC; cdr3_aa: CAWSAQGYEQYF
v_call: TRBV7-2; d_call: TRBD1; j_call: TRBJ1-1; clone_size: medium-sized; cdr3_nt: TGTGCCAGCAGGCCGACAGGGGAATCTATGAACACTGAAGCTTTCTTT; cdr3_aa: CASRPTGESMNTEAFF
v_call: TRBV2; d_call: NA; j_call: TRBJ2-7; clone_size: once; cdr3_nt: TGTGCCAGCAGTGATGTTGGGATCCCCTACGAGCAGTACTTC; cdr3_aa: CASSDVGIPYEQYF
v_call: TRBV18; d_call: NA; j_call: TRBJ1-2; clone_size: NA; cdr3_nt: TGTGCCAGCTCACAGGGGGGACACTATGGCTACACCTTC; cdr3_aa: CASSQGGHYGYTF
v_call: TRBV4-3; d_call: TRBD1; j_call: TRBJ1-4; clone_size: NA; cdr3_nt: TGCGCCAGCAGCCCACGACAGGGGCGGGCAACTAATGAAAAACTGTTTTTT; cdr3_aa: CASSPRQGRATNEKLFF
v_call: TRBV9; d_call: NA; j_call: TRBJ2-7; clone_size: NA; cdr3_nt: TGTGCCAGCAGCGGATACGAGCAGTACTTC; cdr3_aa: CASSGYEQYF
v_call: TRBV6-5; d_call: NA; j_call: TRBJ1-2; clone_size: NA; cdr3_nt: TGTGCCAGCGCTCCGGGTGGAGGAAATGGCTACACCTTC; cdr3_aa: CASAPGGGNGYTF
v_call: TRBV6-1; d_call: NA; j_call: TRBJ2-1; clone_size: once; cdr3_nt: TGTGCCAGCAGGCCCCTCCTCGGGAGTGCAAATGAGCAGTTCTTC; cdr3_aa: CASRPLLGSANEQFF
v_call: TRBV30; d_call: TRBD2; j_call: TRBJ2-7; clone_size: once; cdr3_nt: TGTGCCTGGAGTGTTGGCGGGAGCCCCTACGAGCAGTACTTC; cdr3_aa: CAWSVGGSPYEQYF
v_call: TRBV7-2; d_call: NA; j_call: TRBJ1-2; clone_size: NA; cdr3_nt: TGTGCCAGCAGCACAGGTGTTAACTATGGCTACACCTTC; cdr3_aa: CASSTGVNYGYTF
v_call: TRBV10-2; d_call: NA; j_call: TRBJ2-3; clone_size: NA; cdr3_nt: TGCGCCAGCGGTTCCCTAGTTGGTCCAGATACGCAGTATTTT; cdr3_aa: CASGSLVGPDTQYF
v_call: TRBV28; d_call: TRBD2; j_call: TRBJ2-5; clone_size: NA; cdr3_nt: TGTGCCAGCAGTTTACTAGCGGGAGAAGAGACCCAGTACTTC; cdr3_aa: CASSLLAGEETQYF